Listed here is a single T cell receptor beta chain. What it recognizes is unknown. The source of the sample is a study of T cell responses to AZD1222 COVID-19 vaccine. General study findings and limits: Of the AZD1222 recipients, only 5 or 6 were seropositive at baseline. Unmutated variant regions reportedly attract nearly half of all spike-specific TCRs.

Here immunoSEQ multiplex PCR was the method, and the copy in TCRdb shows in-frame clones only, minus some. Here the sample spans about 120,000 clones, 91% being singletons. The CDR3 consists of 13 residues. Germline CDR1 and CDR2: MNHEY and SMNVEV (reference sequence). V gave up 6 bases and J gave up 7 bases, with 13 bases separating them. The chain uses TRBV27 and TRBJ1-5; possible D gene TRBD1, 5 bases. The sequences come from peripheral blood, collected on day 0 of AZD1222 vaccination. The origin of this receptor is an adult in good health. The CDR3 nucleotides are TGTGCCAGCAGCTACGGACGGGGGCAGCCCCAGCATTTT. Protein product: CASSYGRGQPQHF.